This T cell receptor beta chain was captured in a study of cytomegalovirus exposure and HLA in healthy donors. Study details: Among the roughly 400 genotyped donors, 81% were placed in the Caucasian-associated ancestry cluster.

Study-wide findings and caveats: Being productive about 90% or about 30% of the time was typical of most TCR beta V segments in an earlier analysis.

This clone was found once. What it recognizes is unknown. The PCR had 60 Vbeta and 13 Jbeta primers. Generated by immunoSEQ multiplex PCR, the TCRdb table keeps only in-frame clones and is missing some. The repertoire holds about 120,000 clones, with more than 60% as singletons. The sample was PBMCs. This TCR came from a man aged 40-55 years in good health and CMV-seropositive.

The CDR3 is CASRRTGTGTNQPQHF. As DNA, the CDR3 is TGTGCCAGCCGCCGTACCGGGACAGGGACCAATCAGCCCCAGCATTTT. J is TRBJ1-5 and V is TRBV27; 9 nucleotides agree with TRBD1. CDR3 length: 16 residues. The germline V gene encodes CDR1 MNHEY and CDR2 SMNVEV (reference sequence). V shed 8 bases, J shed 3 bases, and the junction held 11 bases outside the gene matches.